The 24 T cell receptor beta chains in this list originate from one sample, sequenced in a study of blood T cell repertoires in COVID-19 (TCRdb year 2020). Libraries came from the immunoSEQ multiplex PCR assay. TCRdb stores this immuneACCESS table with in-frame sequences only. Part of the clones is absent; in the studies checked, under half of the shortfall reflects unresolved V genes, and no reason is known for the rest. This sample is represented by around 99,000 clones; 60% to 85% of them were singletons. The ten largest clones take up 7.5% to 9.5% of the sample. Sequenced: peripheral blood. The receptors originated from a man aged 50 or older who had recovered from COVID-19.

This chain links TRBV28 with TRBJ1-6; 11 positions agree with TRBD1. Germline trimming cut 6 bases from V and 6 bases from J; bases unmatched to any gene: 10. Looked up from germline, CDR1 is MDHEN and CDR2 is SYDVKM. The CDR3 spans 17 residues. The CDR3 here is CASSLIGQGAFNSPLHF. DNA of the CDR3: TGTGCCAGCAGCCTTATAGGACAGGGGGCATTTAATTCACCCCTCCACTTT.

Remarks on this clone: An end of the junction differs from the germline gene, which may be a read error. The chain carries TRBV10-3 and TRBJ2-5; 12 bases align to TRBD1. The CDR3 spans 14 residues. Germline V gene lookup returns CDR1 ENHRY and CDR2 SYGVKD. The DNA of the CDR3 is TGTGCCGTCAGGGACAGGGGGCGCGGAGAGACCCAGTACTTC. Encoded protein: CAVRDRGRGETQYF.

The chain employs TRBV7-2 and TRBJ2-2; maybe TRBD1 (5 bases). The ends were cut back, 3 bases at V and 0 bases at J, with 8 bases in the middle. Germline V gene sequence: CDR1 SGHTA, CDR2 FQGNSA. The CDR3 spans 15 residues. As DNA, the CDR3 is TGTGCCAGCAGCTTGGGGCAGGCGAACACCGGGGAGCTGTTTTTT. This codes for CASSLGQANTGELFF.

This clone was observed a handful of times. The chain links TRBV3-1 (or the pseudogene TRBV3-2) to TRBJ2-3, with D unresolved. The CDR3 has 13 amino acids. V was shortened by 4 bases and J by 5 bases, with 10 bases between the two germline ends. CDR1 is LGHDT and CDR2 is YNNKEL in the germline V gene (reference sequence). The CDR3 spells CASSPRPGDTQYF. The DNA for the CDR3 is TGTGCCAGCAGCCCCCGCCCGGGAGATACGCAGTATTTT.

V gene TRBV10-1 combines with J gene TRBJ2-2, with D perhaps TRBD1 (5 bases). Germline V CDR1 and CDR2: WNHNN, SYGVQD (reference sequence). This CDR3 comprises 15 residues. The V gene lost 2 bases and the J gene lost 6 bases, with 13 bases spanning the gap. CDR3: CASSEGARFAGELFF. For the CDR3, the DNA is TGCGCCAGCAGTGAGGGGGCCAGGTTCGCCGGGGAGCTGTTTTTT.

The chain joins TRBV7-2 to TRBJ2-6; a possible D gene is TRBD2 (5 bases). In germline, CDR1 is SGHTA, CDR2 FQGNSA. Trimming removed 1 base at V and 2 bases at J, with 12 bases between. The CDR3 has 17 amino acids. CDR3 region: CASSLVFLSAGANVLTF. CDR3 sequence (DNA): TGTGCCAGCAGCTTAGTTTTCCTTAGCGCTGGGGCCAACGTCCTGACTTTC.

Written as DNA, the CDR3 is TGCGCCAGCAGCTTGACAGTCAGCTCCTATAATTCACCCCTCCACTTT. It codes for CASSLTVSSYNSPLHF. The V gene is TRBV5-1, the J gene TRBJ1-6; no clear D gene. The V and J ends lost 1 base and 0 bases respectively, with 8 bases between them. This CDR3 region has 16 residues. Germline V gives CDR1 SGHRS, CDR2 YFSETQ.

A few counts support this clone. The gene calls are TRBV4-3 and TRBJ2-7; TRBD2 aligns across 8 bases. The germline V gene has CDR1 LGHNA and CDR2 YSLEER. V trimming: 1 base; J trimming: 1 base; junction bases outside the gene matches: 9. This CDR3 has 17 amino acids. The CDR3 region is CASSQVVLAGRSYEQYF. The CDR3 DNA reads as TGCGCCAGCAGCCAAGTGGTTCTAGCGGGTCGTTCCTACGAGCAGTACTTC.

V and J are TRBV7-3 and TRBJ2-1; a possible D gene is TRBD2 (6 bases). Trimming took 6 bases from V and 5 from J, leaving 20 bases between them. Germline V lookup: CDR1 SGHTA, CDR2 FQGTGA. The CDR3 is 16 residues long. CDR3: CASRLAGTHLHNEQFF. The CDR3 bases are TGTGCCAGCAGGCTCGCCGGGACTCATCTCCACAATGAGCAGTTCTTC.

The V gene is TRBV28, the J gene TRBJ2-3; D call uncertain. Trimming took 3 bases from V and 0 from J, leaving 10 bases between them. This CDR3 has 15 residues. Germline CDR1 is MDHEN and CDR2 is SYDVKM. The CDR3 protein is CASSLLWRSTDTQYF. The CDR3 DNA follows: TGTGCCAGCAGTTTGTTGTGGCGGAGCACAGATACGCAGTATTTT.

This chain uses TRBV9 with TRBJ2-3; possibly TRBD1 for D (6 bases). This CDR3 spans 15 amino acids. Per the germline V gene, CDR1 is SGDLS and CDR2 is YYNGEE. Trimming took off 3 bases at V and 1 base at J, with 12 bases between the two ends. CDR3 sequence: CASSAQGPRTDTQYF. CDR3 nucleotides: TGTGCCAGCAGCGCACAGGGCCCCCGCACAGATACGCAGTATTTT. Drawing the rest from reference TRBV9 and TRBJ2-3, the complete variable domain is DSGVTQTPKHLITATGQRVTLRCSPRSGDLSVYWYQQSLDQGLQFLIQYYNGEERAKGNILERFSAQQFPDLHSELNLSSLELGDSALYFCASSAQGPRTDTQYFGPGTRLTVL.

This rearrangement joins TRBV2 to TRBJ2-1, with 8 bases matching TRBD1. Germline assignment: CDR1 SNHLY and CDR2 FYNNEI. J gave up 5 bases and V 3 bases, and 6 bases lay outside the gene matches. The CDR3 length is 15 residues. This CDR3 is CASSDRDRRNNEQFF. CDR3 sequence (DNA): TGTGCCAGCAGTGATCGGGACAGGCGAAACAATGAGCAGTTCTTC.

The chain joins TRBV7-8 to TRBJ2-1; 10 positions agree with TRBD2. CDR3 length equals 18 residues. CDR1 SGHVS and CDR2 FQNEAQ come from the germline V gene. J gave up 9 bases and V 4 bases, and 18 bases lay outside the gene matches. This CDR3 is CASSSARVFEREGTEQFF. The CDR3 DNA is TGTGCCAGCAGCTCGGCCCGCGTGTTCGAGCGGGAGGGCACTGAGCAGTTCTTC.

J is TRBJ2-6 and V is TRBV5-5; no firm D call. CDR1 is SGHKS, CDR2 YYEKEE, per germline (reference sequence). The CDR3 runs to 16 residues. Trimming shortened V by 0 bases and J by 0 bases, and 7 bases separated the two germline ends. The CDR3 here is CASSLAHSSGANVLTF. The CDR3 bases are TGTGCCAGCAGCTTGGCACACAGCTCTGGGGCCAACGTCCTGACTTTC.

The V call is TRBV18, the J call TRBJ2-7, with 9 bases lining up with TRBD1. The CDR3 runs to 15 residues. J lost 5 bases, V lost 4 bases, and 9 bases had no gene match. In germline, CDR1 is KGHSH, CDR2 LQKENI. CDR3 nucleotide sequence: TGTGCCAGCTCACAGAAAACAGGGGGCAGCGACGAGCAGTACTTC. It specifies CASSQKTGGSDEQYF. The complete variable domain, with remaining parts taken from reference TRBV18 and TRBJ2-7, reads NAGVMQNPRHLVRRRGQEARLRCSPMKGHSHVYWYRQLPEEGLKFMVYLQKENIIDESGMPKERFSAEFPKEGPSILRIQQVVRGDSAAYFCASSQKTGGSDEQYFGPGTRLTVT.

This clone has just one count. The CDR3, as DNA: TGTGCCAGCAGCCAGGGACTAGCGGGATACAATGAGCAGTTCTTC. Amino acids: CASSQGLAGYNEQFF. The V gene is TRBV3-1 (or the pseudogene TRBV3-2), the J gene TRBJ2-1; 13 bases line up with TRBD2. The CDR3 consists of 15 residues. Trimming took 3 bases from V and 4 from J; bases not matched to a gene: 0. Germline values: CDR1 LGHDT, CDR2 YNNKEL (reference sequence).

This clone has a handful of counts. The chain joins TRBV6-5 to TRBJ2-3; 9 bases align to TRBD2. CDR3 length equals 15 residues. The V gene end was trimmed by 2 bases and the J gene end by 7 bases; junction bases not matched to a gene: 7. The germline gives CDR1 MNHEY, CDR2 SVGAGI. The DNA for the CDR3 is TGTGCCAGCAGTTACCAGCGGGGGGCGGGTAATACGCAGTATTTT. This gives the protein CASSYQRGAGNTQYF.

The J gene is TRBJ2-3, the V gene TRBV5-1; D remains ambiguous. The germline V and J ends were trimmed by 1 base and 4 bases, with 4 bases remaining between them. Per germline, CDR1 SGHRS and CDR2 YFSETQ. CDR3 size: 12 residues. The CDR3 nucleotides read TGCGCCAGCAGCTTGTTATCAGATACGCAGTATTTT. Encoded protein: CASSLLSDTQYF.

As concerns this clone: At one end, the junction sequence differs from germline, possibly due to a read error. The chain employs TRBV6-5 and TRBJ2-5; the match to TRBD1 covers 8 bases. Germline V gives CDR1 MNHEY, CDR2 SVGAGI. CDR3 length: 15 amino acids. CDR3 amino acids: CASSYGTGSQGTQYF. CDR3 nucleotides: TGTGCCAGCAGTTACGGGACAGGATCTCAAGGGACCCAGTACTTC.

J is TRBJ2-1 and V is TRBV23-1; 12 positions match TRBD1. TRBV23-1 is an ORF; its function is uncertain. The ends lost 2 bases at V and 0 bases at J; junction bases unmatched: 23. There are 24 residues in the CDR3. This CDR3 is CASSQNEGQGALFFGDSSYNEQFF. The CDR3 DNA reads as TGCGCCAGCAGTCAAAATGAGGGACAGGGGGCGCTTTTTTTTGGGGATAGCTCCTACAATGAGCAGTTCTTC.

The V call is TRBV5-4, the J call TRBJ1-6, with 9 bases aligning to TRBD1. Unmatched junction bases numbered 5, after V lost 5 bases and J lost 8 bases. Germline loops: CDR1 SGHNT, CDR2 YYREEE (reference sequence). This CDR3 spans 14 amino acids. DNA for the CDR3: TGTGCCAGCAGTCCCGACAGGGGGGATTCACCCCTCCACTTT. Amino acid sequence: CASSPDRGDSPLHF.

The genes are TRBV10-3 and TRBJ1-3, with 7 bases fitting TRBD1. This CDR3 has 16 residues. The V segment lost 11 bases and the J segment 6 bases; nucleotides outside the gene matches: 19. Germline CDR1 reads ENHRY; CDR2 reads SYGVKD. CDR3 sequence: CASTRFDRDKENTIYF. CDR3 DNA: TGTGCCTCCACCCGTTTTGACAGGGATAAGGAAAACACCATATATTTT.

The chain couples TRBV15 to TRBJ1-2, with TRBD1 identical over 8 bases. Germline V gene lookup returns CDR1 LNHNV and CDR2 YYDKDF (reference sequence). The V gene end was trimmed by 3 bases and the J gene end by 2 bases; junction bases not matched to a gene: 5. The CDR3 contains 15 residues. CDR3 sequence reads: CATSRDRVANYGYTF. Here the CDR3 DNA reads TGTGCCACCAGCAGGGACAGGGTAGCCAACTATGGCTACACCTTC.

The gene calls are TRBV7-9 and TRBJ1-2; D not resolved. The CDR3 loop spans 13 amino acids. The V gene's germline CDR1 is SEHNR and CDR2 FQNEAQ (reference sequence). With 4 bases removed from V and 2 bases from J, the gap between germline ends came to 8 bases. The CDR3 is CASSSQANYGYTF. Written as DNA, the CDR3 is TGTGCCAGCAGCTCCCAGGCGAACTATGGCTACACCTTC.